This T cell receptor beta chain derives from a study of blood T cell repertoires in COVID-19. Study-wide context: Some COVID-19 samples were acute and others convalescent; all came from the United States, Italy and Spain. From T cells, B-cell-depleted T cells, or PBMCs came the material, which was cDNA or gDNA.

Cohort 3 recovery required two negative PCRs, clearance, or symptom resolution. Method: immunoSEQ multiplex PCR; TCRdb's copy keeps in-frame clones and lacks some. The sample includes 110,000 to 150,000 clones, approximately 80% seen only once; the top ten take around 6.2%. The TCR sequence derives from a woman between 40 and 55 years old who had recovered from COVID-19. The sequenced sample consisted of PBMCs or T cells enriched from blood (not recorded which).

The CDR3 region is CASSLIRGFDYGYTF. Here the CDR3 DNA reads TGTGCCAGCAGCTTGATAAGGGGGTTTGACTATGGCTACACCTTC. The chain employs TRBV11-2 and TRBJ1-2; TRBD1 might be the D (6 bases). The germline CDR1 and CDR2 sequences are SGHAT and FQNNGV. Deletions cut 3 bases from V and 3 bases from J, with 14 bases between. CDR3 size: 15 residues.